A single sample gave rise to the 15 T cell receptor beta chains below, sequenced in a study of OX40 agonist ivuxolimab in advanced cancers. Profiled with immunoSEQ multiplex PCR; TCRdb holds only in-frame clones, not every one. The table has about 81,000 clones, approximately 94% seen once. Source: CD4+ or CD8+ T cells sorted from blood, taken in a trial of the OX40 agonist ivuxolimab. Receptors were obtained from an adult with an advanced solid tumor such as melanoma, head and neck, liver or kidney cancer.

The chain has TRBV11-2 and TRBJ1-3; D is uncertain. The CDR3 has 12 amino acids. CDR1 is SGHAT, CDR2 FQNNGV, per germline. The germline V and J ends were trimmed by 2 bases and 3 bases, with 2 bases remaining between them. The CDR3 is CASSLFGNTIYF. The CDR3 coding sequence is TGTGCCAGCAGCTTATTTGGAAACACCATATATTTT.

This clone came up once. The rearrangement joins TRBV25-1 to TRBJ1-3; D is unresolved. V shed 7 bases and J shed 4 bases, with 8 bases lying between them. From germline, CDR1 is MGHDK and CDR2 SYGVNS. The CDR3 sequence is 12 residues long. The CDR3 coding sequence is TGTGCCAGCACCCCCGGGGGAAACACCATATATTTT. Protein product: CASTPGGNTIYF.

Comment on this clone: Other DNA variants within this sample encode the same CDR3. The chain is built from TRBV28 and TRBJ2-2; no definite D call. This CDR3 comprises 14 residues. From germline, CDR1 is MDHEN and CDR2 SYDVKM. V lost 2 bases and J 4 bases, leaving 8 bases between the germline ends. The CDR3 spells CASSLTGSTGELFF. The CDR3 DNA reads as TGTGCCAGCAGTTTAACGGGTTCCACCGGGGAGCTGTTTTTT.

The V gene is TRBV10-1, the J gene TRBJ1-1; D possibly corresponds to TRBD1 (5 bases). This CDR3 spans 12 amino acids. The ends were cut back, 8 bases at V and 11 bases at J, with 18 bases in the middle. Looked up from germline, CDR1 is WNHNN and CDR2 is SYGVQD (reference sequence). The CDR3 here is CASYDGTARAFF. CDR3 nucleotide sequence: TGCGCCAGCTACGATGGGACCGCGCGGGCTTTCTTT.

The V and J genes are TRBV18 and TRBJ1-1; D perhaps matches TRBD1 (5 bases). The CDR3 sequence is 16 residues long. Germline V CDR1 and CDR2: KGHSH, LQKENI. V lost 3 bases, J lost 1 base, and 15 bases lay in between. CDR3 in amino acids: CASSPRDGASNTEAFF. The CDR3 bases are TGTGCCAGCTCACCCCGGGACGGCGCCTCGAACACTGAAGCTTTCTTT.

The chain carries TRBV11-2 and TRBJ1-3; 10 positions match TRBD1. The CDR3 has 16 amino acids. The trim removed 3 bases at V and 2 bases at J, leaving 4 bases unmatched. Looked up from germline, CDR1 is SGHAT and CDR2 is FQNNGV. The CDR3 DNA reads TGTGCCAGCAGCTTCTCCGGGACAGGGGCTGGAAACACCATATATTTT. Protein sequence: CASSFSGTGAGNTIYF. Together with reference TRBV11-2 and TRBJ1-3, the CDR3 gives the full variable domain: EAGVAQSPRYKIIEKRQSVAFWCNPISGHATLYWYQQILGQGPKLLIQFQNNGVVDDSQLPKDRFSAERLKGVDSTLKIQPAKLEDSAVYLCASSFSGTGAGNTIYFGEGSWLTVV.

The CDR3 DNA reads TGCGCCAGCAGCCAAGAAGGCCCCCCGGGTACAGGGGGCAGGTTGGGTAGTTCACCCCTCCACTTT. Amino acid sequence: CASSQEGPPGTGGRLGSSPLHF. The chain combines TRBV4-3 with TRBJ1-6, with 9 positions matching TRBD1. The J segment lost 9 bases and the V segment lost 0 bases, leaving 24 bases of the junction unmatched. Looked up from germline, CDR1 is LGHNA and CDR2 is YSLEER. The CDR3 totals 22 residues.

This chain joins TRBV5-8 and TRBJ1-1, with D perhaps matching TRBD1 (6 bases). The V gene's germline CDR1 is SGHTS and CDR2 YDEGEE. The CDR3 extends over 14 amino acids. Between the trimmed V and J ends, which lost 0 bases and 11 bases, there was a span of 17 bases. In nucleotides, the CDR3 is TGTGCCAGCAGCTTGGAAGAGGGGGGGCCGAAGGCTTTCTTT. Its translation is CASSLEEGGPKAFF.

The chain is built from TRBV29-1 and TRBJ1-2; the D gene is possibly TRBD1 (6 bases). This CDR3 contains 13 residues. Trimming took 6 bases from V and 4 from J, leaving 15 bases between them. The germline CDR1 and CDR2 sequences are SQVTM and ANQGSEA. CDR3 DNA sequence: TGCAGCGTCGACGTGGGGGCGGGCTATGGCTACACCTTC. It codes for CSVDVGAGYGYTF.

This chain uses TRBV19 with TRBJ1-5, with TRBD1 matching 11 bases. Trimming at V came to 6 bases and at J to 9 bases, leaving 7 bases not matched to a gene. Per germline, CDR1 LNHDA and CDR2 SQIVND (reference sequence). The CDR3 consists of 14 residues. In DNA form, the CDR3 reads TGTGCCAGTAGGGACAGGGGGCCCCAATGGCCCCAGCATTTT. Its protein is CASRDRGPQWPQHF.

The chain is built from TRBV9 and TRBJ2-7; 7 nucleotides match TRBD2. Germline V gene data show CDR1 as SGDLS and CDR2 as YYNGEE. The junction had 5 bases not matched to a gene; V was cut back by 6 bases and J by 2 bases. The CDR3 sequence is 13 residues long. The DNA for the CDR3 is TGTGCCAGCACGGGCGGGAGTGCCTACGAGCAGTACTTC. Its protein is CASTGGSAYEQYF.

The chain employs TRBV10-3 and TRBJ2-1; TRBD2 aligns across 8 bases. Germline V gene lookup returns CDR1 ENHRY and CDR2 SYGVKD. J gave up 1 base and V 3 bases, and 8 bases lay outside the gene matches. The CDR3 is 17 residues long. CDR3 DNA: TGTGCCATCAGTGATTACTCGGGAGGGAGGTCCTACAATGAGCAGTTCTTC. Its protein is CAISDYSGGRSYNEQFF.

For the CDR3, the DNA is TGTGCCAGCAGCGTAGAGGGGACTTTTCAGCCCCAGCATTTT. Translation: CASSVEGTFQPQHF. The chain employs TRBV9 and TRBJ1-5; weak D call: TRBD1 (5 bases). Looked up from germline, CDR1 is SGDLS and CDR2 is YYNGEE. The CDR3 runs 14 residues. Trimming removed 0 bases at V and 6 bases at J, with 10 bases between.

This chain links TRBV4-2 with TRBJ2-1, with D perhaps matching TRBD2 (5 bases). Germline CDR1 reads LGHNA; CDR2 reads YNFKEQ. Trimming removed 5 bases at V and 4 bases at J, with 12 bases between. CDR3 length: 14 amino acids. The CDR3 DNA reads TGTGCCAGCAGCGACGGCAGACTATACAATGAGCAGTTCTTC. This sequence encodes CASSDGRLYNEQFF.

The gene calls are TRBV4-1 and TRBJ1-1; D ambiguous. Trimming shortened V by 0 bases and J by 4 bases, and 6 bases separated the two germline ends. The germline gives CDR1 MGHRA, CDR2 YSYEKL. This CDR3 spans 13 amino acids. CDR3 amino acids: CASSQDGGTEAFF. The DNA for the CDR3 is TGCGCCAGCAGCCAAGATGGTGGCACTGAAGCTTTCTTT.